These T cell receptor beta chains were read from a single sample in a study of PD-1 blockade in classical Hodgkin lymphoma. The table came from immunoSEQ multiplex PCR; TCRdb's copy has only in-frame clones and leaves some out. The sample shows 130,000 to 150,000 clones, about four fifths of them seen only once. The sample here was peripheral blood mononuclear cells (PBMCs), taken before the second cycle of nivolumab. The receptor source for this set is a human donor with classical Hodgkin lymphoma. CDR3s include the opening cysteine and the closing phenylalanine or tryptophan. A D gene is named only where the DNA matches it firmly. Rows give clone size only sometimes, using once, few, many, or a class for an expanded clone.

CDR3nt | CDR3aa | j_gene | v_gene | abundance | len | d_gene
TGTGCCTGGAGTCTCGGACTTTCTTTGCAGTATTTT | CAWSLGLSLQYF | TRBJ2-3 | TRBV30 | NA | 12 | NA
TGTGCCAGCAGCCCGCTGGGTGAAGCTTTCTTT | CASSPLGEAFF | TRBJ1-1 | TRBV7-9 | few | 11 | NA
TGCGCCAGCAGCCAAGCAGGGCGGGAGGGGGATGAGCAGTTCTTC | CASSQAGREGDEQFF | TRBJ2-1 | TRBV4-3 | NA | 15 | TRBD2
TGTGCCAGTAGTTTCTCTAGCGGGAGCTCCTACGAGCAGTACTTC | CASSFSSGSSYEQYF | TRBJ2-7 | TRBV19 | NA | 15 | TRBD2
TGTGCCAGCAGCTTAGGGGCAGCGAACAATGAAAAACTGTTTTTT | CASSLGAANNEKLFF | TRBJ1-4 | TRBV7-6 | NA | 15 | NA
TGTGCCAGCAGCGTAGACACAGGGGAGTTTGGAGAAAAACTGTTTTTT | CASSVDTGEFGEKLFF | TRBJ1-4 | TRBV9 | NA | 16 | TRBD1
TGTGCCAGCAGCTTGTTGGGACAGGGGGCTTCTGGCTACACCTTC | CASSLLGQGASGYTF | TRBJ1-2 | TRBV5-4 | NA | 15 | TRBD1
TGTGCCTCCCGGGGGCGCAACTATGGCTACACCTTC | CASRGRNYGYTF | TRBJ1-2 | TRBV11-2 | NA | 12 | NA
TGTGCCTGGGACCAACGGGCCTCAGATACGCAGTATTTT | CAWDQRASDTQYF | TRBJ2-3 | TRBV30 | few | 13 | NA
TGTGCCATAACACGGGGGGCTCACTATGGCTACACCTTC | CAITRGAHYGYTF | TRBJ1-2 | TRBV6-5 | NA | 13 | NA
TGTGCCAGCAGCCGCGTAGGGTCAGGGGCGGGAGAGACCCAGTACTTC | CASSRVGSGAGETQYF | TRBJ2-5 | TRBV9 | NA | 16 | NA
TGTGCCAGCAGCTTAGCCTCAGATGGCTACACCTTC | CASSLASDGYTF | TRBJ1-2 | TRBV7-9 | NA | 12 | NA
TGCAGCCAGGCCTACGAGCAGTACTTC | CSQAYEQYF | TRBJ2-7 | TRBV20-1 | NA | 9 | NA
TGTGCCAGCAGCTTAGGGGGTTACGAGCAGTACTTC | CASSLGGYEQYF | TRBJ2-7 | TRBV5-4 | NA | 12 | NA
TGTGCCAGCAGCGCCGTTGGGGGGTCTGGAAACACCATATATTTT | CASSAVGGSGNTIYF | TRBJ1-3 | TRBV9 | NA | 15 | NA
TGTGCCAGCAGTTTTCCCGGGACTAGCGGAAATACGCAGTATTTT | CASSFPGTSGNTQYF | TRBJ2-3 | TRBV28 | NA | 15 | TRBD2
TGTGCCAGCAGCTTTTCCAGAACTAATGAAAAACTGTTTTTT | CASSFSRTNEKLFF | TRBJ1-4 | TRBV7-9 | NA | 14 | NA
TGTGCCAGCTCACCACCGTTAGGCCAGGGTAGTTGGGCTTTCTTT | CASSPPLGQGSWAFF | TRBJ1-1 | TRBV18 | NA | 15 | NA
TGTGCCAGCAGCCCCCCAGGGGGCGGAAGAAACACCATATATTTT | CASSPPGGGRNTIYF | TRBJ1-3 | TRBV7-6 | NA | 15 | TRBD1
TGTGCCAGCAGCACAACTAGCGGGGGGGCCCTGAGGTACGAGCAGTACTTC | CASSTTSGGALRYEQYF | TRBJ2-7 | TRBV7-9 | NA | 17 | TRBD2